These T cell receptor beta chains were read from a single sample in a study of control samples from healthy donors and cancer patients. Using immunoSEQ multiplex PCR, the repertoire was profiled, and TCRdb retains in-frame clones only, with some absent. The profile shows some 66,000 clones, 65% to 90% of them singletons. Input material: blood. The receptors were sampled from a man between 35 and 55 years old in good health. Both conserved end residues are part of each CDR3. The D gene is left open where the match is weak. Not every row has a clone size; where given, it reads once, few, many or a size class.

d_call	v_call	clone_size	j_call	cdr3_aa	cdr3_nt
.	TRBV11-2	once	TRBJ1-1	CASSLVRGRNTEAFF	TGTGCCAGCAGCTTAGTGCGAGGGAGGAACACTGAAGCTTTCTTT
TRBD1	TRBV7-9	.	TRBJ1-1	CASSSVKDRVPTEAFF	TGTGCCAGCAGCTCGGTAAAGGACAGGGTGCCCACTGAAGCTTTCTTT
TRBD1	TRBV5-1	.	TRBJ1-5	CASSSSGGREPQHF	TGCGCCAGCAGCTCCTCAGGGGGAAGGGAGCCCCAGCATTTT
.	TRBV29-1	.	TRBJ1-1	CSVEIAGSEAFF	TGCAGCGTTGAAATAGCCGGGTCCGAAGCTTTCTTT
TRBD2	TRBV18	.	TRBJ2-2	CASSPTSGSLSGELFF	TGTGCCAGCTCACCGACTAGCGGGAGTCTCTCCGGGGAGCTGTTTTTT
.	TRBV7-2	.	TRBJ1-4	CASSVRGTNEKLFF	TGTGCCAGCAGCGTACGGGGGACTAATGAAAAACTGTTTTTT
.	TRBV18	.	TRBJ2-5	CASSPQGAGRETQYF	TGTGCCAGCTCACCACAAGGGGCGGGCCGGGAGACCCAGTACTTC
.	TRBV6-5	.	TRBJ1-6	CASSKQGPDSPLHF	TGTGCCAGCAGTAAACAGGGACCGGATTCACCCCTCCACTTT
.	TRBV9	.	TRBJ1-5	CASSVGQTFQPQHF	TGTGCCAGCAGCGTAGGTCAGACTTTTCAGCCCCAGCATTTT
TRBD1	TRBV24-1	.	TRBJ1-3	CATSQTGDPGNTIYF	TGTGCCACCAGTCAAACAGGGGACCCTGGAAACACCATATATTTT
TRBD2	TRBV9	.	TRBJ2-5	CASSPSWTSGGQETQYF	TGTGCCAGCAGCCCGAGTTGGACTAGCGGGGGCCAAGAGACCCAGTACTTC
.	TRBV4-1	.	TRBJ1-1	CASSQGASRNTEAFF	TGCGCCAGCAGCCAAGGGGCGTCCAGAAACACTGAAGCTTTCTTT
.	TRBV5-1	once	TRBJ1-1	CASSLEVAFEAFF	TGCGCCAGCAGCTTGGAAGTCGCCTTTGAAGCTTTCTTT
.	TRBV27	.	TRBJ1-6	CASSPKGLLLSSYNSPLHF	TGTGCCAGCAGCCCTAAGGGACTACTCCTGAGCTCCTATAATTCACCCCTCCACTTT
.	TRBV24-1	.	TRBJ1-3	CATSESRSHGNTIYF	TGTGCCACCAGTGAGAGTAGGAGTCATGGAAACACCATATATTTT
.	TRBV5-4	.	TRBJ2-7	CASSPTTDSTYEQYF	TGTGCCAGCAGCCCGACCACGGACAGTACCTACGAGCAGTACTTC
TRBD1	TRBV6-5	.	TRBJ2-2	CASSYSDRRTGELFF	TGTGCCAGCAGTTACTCGGACAGGCGCACCGGGGAGCTGTTTTTT